Listed below are T cell receptor beta chains from one sample, sequenced in a study of blood T cell repertoires in COVID-19. Clones were read by immunoSEQ multiplex PCR, and TCRdb kept only the in-frame ones, dropping some. The sample holds roughly 260,000 clones; about 90% are singletons and the top ten take 2.2%. Sequencing input: peripheral blood. The receptor set was obtained from a woman aged 45-65 years who had recovered from COVID-19. Both conserved end residues are part of each CDR3. The D gene is left open where the match is weak. Size tells how often a clone was seen (once, few, many) or the class of an expanded clone, and some rows leave it out.

NA,TRBJ2-1,TRBD2,TRBV11-3,CASSYGTSKQFF,TGTGCCAGCAGCTATGGGACTAGCAAACAGTTCTTC
NA,TRBJ2-5,NA,TRBV1,CTSPTGRGGDRNYFQETQYF,TGCACCAGCCCGACGGGTCGCGGGGGAGACAGAAACTACTTCCAAGAGACCCAGTACTTC
once,TRBJ1-2,NA,TRBV6-5,CASSRGNYGYTF,TGTGCCAGCTCTAGGGGCAACTATGGCTACACCTTC
once,TRBJ2-3,TRBD1,TRBV7-6,CASSLGRGRGLTDTQYF,TGTGCCAGCAGCTTAGGGAGGGGCAGGGGGCTCACAGATACGCAGTATTTT
NA,TRBJ1-6,TRBD1,TRBV6-5,CANQPDRGYNSPLHF,TGTGCCAACCAACCGGACAGGGGCTATAATTCACCCCTCCACTTT
once,TRBJ2-7,NA,TRBV9,CASSVSDRPYEQYF,TGTGCCAGCAGCGTTTCTGACAGGCCTTACGAGCAGTACTTC
few,TRBJ2-1,TRBD1,TRBV30,CAWDPPGAGGNEQFF,TGTGCCTGGGACCCGCCCGGGGCAGGGGGTAATGAGCAGTTCTTC
few,TRBJ1-2,NA,TRBV29-1,CSVASLRAGYTF,TGCAGCGTTGCCTCCCTGCGGGCCGGCTACACCTTC
NA,TRBJ2-1,NA,TRBV28,CASSSRTSEQFF,TGTGCCAGCAGCTCCAGAACTAGTGAGCAGTTCTTC
NA,TRBJ2-7,NA,TRBV12-3/TRBV12-4,CASSLALRYEQYF,TGTGCCAGCAGTTTAGCGCTCAGATACGAGCAGTACTTC
NA,TRBJ2-7,NA,TRBV30,CAWSVRGEQYF,TGTGCCTGGAGTGTACGGGGCGAGCAGTACTTC
NA,TRBJ1-4,NA,TRBV9,CASSVGGANEKLFF,TGTGCCAGCAGCGTGGGGGGAGCTAATGAAAAACTGTTTTTT
NA,TRBJ2-6,TRBD1,TRBV2,CASKGGLPSGANVLTF,TGTGCCAGCAAAGGGGGCCTCCCCTCTGGGGCCAACGTCCTGACTTTC
NA,TRBJ2-7,NA,TRBV5-1,CASSEKSYEQYF,TGCGCCAGCAGTGAGAAAAGCTACGAGCAGTACTTC
NA,TRBJ2-2,NA,TRBV5-1,CASSLYGQNTGELFF,TGCGCCAGCAGCTTGTATGGACAGAACACCGGGGAGCTGTTTTTT
NA,TRBJ2-7,TRBD1,TRBV18,CASSGGYRGQYEQYF,TGTGCCAGCTCAGGAGGATACAGGGGGCAATACGAGCAGTACTTC
few,TRBJ1-5,TRBD1,TRBV6-4,CASSLVPGQGTYSNQPQHF,TGTGCCAGCAGTCTTGTACCGGGACAGGGGACTTATAGCAATCAGCCCCAGCATTTT
NA,TRBJ2-5,TRBD1,TRBV6-5,CAVTGNQETQYF,TGTGCCGTGACAGGGAATCAAGAGACCCAGTACTTC
NA,TRBJ1-2,NA,TRBV6-5,CASSYGGRGQGYTF,TGTGCCAGCAGTTACGGGGGCCGCGGCCAAGGCTACACCTTC
NA,TRBJ1-3,NA,TRBV9,CASRPPGSGNTIYF,TGTGCCAGCCGCCCACCGGGCTCTGGAAACACCATATATTTT
NA,TRBJ1-4,TRBD1,TRBV7-3,CASSPTGGLSEKLFF,TGTGCCAGCAGCCCGACAGGGGGCCTGAGTGAAAAACTGTTTTTT
NA,TRBJ1-3,NA,TRBV18,CASSPAGSGNTIYF,TGTGCCAGCTCCCCCGCGGGGTCTGGAAACACCATATATTTT
NA,TRBJ1-1,TRBD1,TRBV19,CASSNTGGGTEAFF,TGTGCCAGTAGTAATACAGGGGGAGGCACTGAAGCTTTCTTT
NA,TRBJ1-2,NA,TRBV6-5,CASSSGGYKIYF,TGTGCCAGCAGTTCGGGAGGATACAAAATCTACTTC
NA,TRBJ1-4,NA,TRBV5-1,CASSLASGDEEKLFF,TGCGCCAGCAGCTTGGCCTCAGGGGATGAGGAAAAACTGTTTTTT
once,TRBJ1-2,TRBD1,TRBV5-1,CASSLGDSNINYGYTF,TGCGCCAGCAGCTTGGGGGACAGCAATATAAACTATGGCTACACCTTC
NA,TRBJ1-1,NA,TRBV25-1,CASSAAGIGSEAFF,TGTGCCAGCAGTGCTGCAGGGATTGGCTCTGAAGCTTTCTTT
NA,TRBJ2-4,TRBD2,TRBV4-3,CASSPQGAGYADIQYF,TGCGCCAGCAGCCCCCAGGGAGCGGGGTATGCGGACATTCAGTACTTC
NA,TRBJ2-1,NA,TRBV27,CASSPQPGPPGVEQFF,TGTGCCAGCAGCCCTCAGCCGGGCCCCCCGGGGGTTGAGCAGTTCTTC